The clone carrying this T cell receptor beta chain was seen only a few times. Its target is not known. The sequenced template was RNA, covering the TCR beta CDR3 region. An initial RT-PCR round employing HTBI primers preceded a second-round multiplex PCR. MiXCR, applied by TCRdb to the multiplex PCR reads, yields one record per CDR3 protein. Found here are 650,000 to 800,000 distinct CDR3 sequences, just over 40% of them singletons; the top ten hold more than 3%. Trimming took 3 bases from V and 5 from J; bases not matched to a gene: 11. The CDR3 has 18 amino acids. Germline loops: CDR1 SGHAT, CDR2 FQNNGV. The data stem from a study of Graves' ophthalmopathy and Graves' hyperthyroidism. Findings and limits, study-wide: With a specificity of about 75% and a sensitivity of 60% to 71%, the model predicted ophthalmopathy progression. Blood shared most expanded thyroid clonotypes above 0.001 frequency.

Sample: peripheral blood. This rearrangement joins TRBV11-2 to TRBJ1-6; 9 nucleotides align to TRBD1. The sequence was obtained from an adult man with Graves' ophthalmopathy. The CDR3 nucleotides read TGTGCCAGCAGCTTCGAAACAGGGGGCGCATCCCATAATTCACCCCTCCACTTT. Its translation is CASSFETGGASHNSPLHF.